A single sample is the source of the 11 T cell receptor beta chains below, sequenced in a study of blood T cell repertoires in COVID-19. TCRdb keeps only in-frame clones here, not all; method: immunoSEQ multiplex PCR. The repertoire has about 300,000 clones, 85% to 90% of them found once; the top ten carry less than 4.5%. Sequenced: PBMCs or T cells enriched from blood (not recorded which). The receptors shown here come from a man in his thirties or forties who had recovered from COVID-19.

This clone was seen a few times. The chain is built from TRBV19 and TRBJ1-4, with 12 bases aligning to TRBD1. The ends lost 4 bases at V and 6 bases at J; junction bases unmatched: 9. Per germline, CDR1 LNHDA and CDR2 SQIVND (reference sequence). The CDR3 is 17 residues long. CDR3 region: CASSTTGTGGSDEKLFF. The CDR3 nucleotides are TGTGCCAGTAGTACCACCGGGACAGGGGGCTCTGATGAAAAACTGTTTTTT.

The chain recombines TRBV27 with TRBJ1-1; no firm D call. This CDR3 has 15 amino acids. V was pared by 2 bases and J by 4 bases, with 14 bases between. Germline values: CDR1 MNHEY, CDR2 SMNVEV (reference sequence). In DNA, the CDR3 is TGTGCCAGCAGTTTAGGTGTGGGAGCGTTCACTGAAGCTTTCTTT. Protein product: CASSLGVGAFTEAFF.

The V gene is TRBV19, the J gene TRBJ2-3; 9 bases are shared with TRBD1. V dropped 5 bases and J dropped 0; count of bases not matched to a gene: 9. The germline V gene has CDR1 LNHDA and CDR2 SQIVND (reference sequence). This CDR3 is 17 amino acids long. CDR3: CASSHFAGTGSTDTQYF. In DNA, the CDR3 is TGTGCCAGTAGTCATTTTGCCGGGACAGGGAGCACAGATACGCAGTATTTT.

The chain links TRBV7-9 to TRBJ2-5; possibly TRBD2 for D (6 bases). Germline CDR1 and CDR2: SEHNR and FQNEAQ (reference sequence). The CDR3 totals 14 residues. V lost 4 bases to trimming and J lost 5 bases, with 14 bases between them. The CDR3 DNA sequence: TGTGCCAGCAGCTACGGGACCGCGGGGGAGACCCAGTACTTC. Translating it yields CASSYGTAGETQYF.

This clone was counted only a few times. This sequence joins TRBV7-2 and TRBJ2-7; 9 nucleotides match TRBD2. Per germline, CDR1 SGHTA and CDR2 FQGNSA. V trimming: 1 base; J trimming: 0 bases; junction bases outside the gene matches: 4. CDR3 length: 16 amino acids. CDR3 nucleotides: TGTGCCAGCAGCTTAGGGCTAGCGGGAAGCTCCTACGAGCAGTACTTC. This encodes CASSLGLAGSSYEQYF.

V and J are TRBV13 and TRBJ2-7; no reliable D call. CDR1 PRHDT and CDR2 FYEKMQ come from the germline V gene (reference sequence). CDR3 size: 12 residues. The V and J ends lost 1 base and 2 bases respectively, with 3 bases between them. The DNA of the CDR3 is TGTGCCAGCAGCTTAGCCGCCTACGAGCAGTACTTC. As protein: CASSLAAYEQYF.

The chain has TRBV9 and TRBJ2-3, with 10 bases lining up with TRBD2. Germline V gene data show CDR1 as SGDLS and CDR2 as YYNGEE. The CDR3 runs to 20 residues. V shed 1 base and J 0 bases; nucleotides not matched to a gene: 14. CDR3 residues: CASSVLPIAGLAESTDTQYF. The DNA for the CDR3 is TGTGCCAGCAGCGTATTACCTATCGCAGGACTAGCGGAAAGCACAGATACGCAGTATTTT.

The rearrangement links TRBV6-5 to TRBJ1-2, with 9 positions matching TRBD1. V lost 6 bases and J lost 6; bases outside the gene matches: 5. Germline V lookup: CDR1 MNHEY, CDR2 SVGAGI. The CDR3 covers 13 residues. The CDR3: CASRVTGGNGYTF. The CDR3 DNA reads TGTGCCAGCAGGGTTACAGGGGGCAATGGCTACACCTTC.

The CDR3 region is CASRGTGQEAFF. In DNA, the CDR3 is TGTGCCAGCAGGGGGACAGGTCAAGAAGCTTTCTTT. This rearrangement joins TRBV27 to TRBJ1-1; 8 bases are a match to TRBD1. J lost 8 bases, V lost 6 bases, and 5 bases had no gene match. This CDR3 comprises 12 residues. The germline V gene encodes CDR1 MNHEY and CDR2 SMNVEV (reference sequence).

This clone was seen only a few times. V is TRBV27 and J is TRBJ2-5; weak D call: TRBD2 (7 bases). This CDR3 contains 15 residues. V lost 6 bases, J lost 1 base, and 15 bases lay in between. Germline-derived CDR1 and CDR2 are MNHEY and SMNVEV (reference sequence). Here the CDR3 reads CASSPLGGAQETQYF. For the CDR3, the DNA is TGTGCCAGCAGCCCCCTGGGGGGGGCCCAAGAGACCCAGTACTTC.

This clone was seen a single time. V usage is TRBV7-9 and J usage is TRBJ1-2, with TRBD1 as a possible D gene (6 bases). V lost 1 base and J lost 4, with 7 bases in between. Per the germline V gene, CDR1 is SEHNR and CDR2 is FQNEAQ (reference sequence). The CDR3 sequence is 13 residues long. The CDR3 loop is CASSLGQVYGYTF. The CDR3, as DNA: TGTGCCAGCAGCTTAGGACAGGTCTATGGCTACACCTTC. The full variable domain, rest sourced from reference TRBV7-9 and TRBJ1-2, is DTGVSQNPRHKITKRGQNVTFRCDPISEHNRLYWYRQTLGQGPEFLTYFQNEAQLEKSRLLSDRFSAERPKGSFSTLEIQRTEQGDSAMYLCASSLGQVYGYTFGSGTRLTVV.